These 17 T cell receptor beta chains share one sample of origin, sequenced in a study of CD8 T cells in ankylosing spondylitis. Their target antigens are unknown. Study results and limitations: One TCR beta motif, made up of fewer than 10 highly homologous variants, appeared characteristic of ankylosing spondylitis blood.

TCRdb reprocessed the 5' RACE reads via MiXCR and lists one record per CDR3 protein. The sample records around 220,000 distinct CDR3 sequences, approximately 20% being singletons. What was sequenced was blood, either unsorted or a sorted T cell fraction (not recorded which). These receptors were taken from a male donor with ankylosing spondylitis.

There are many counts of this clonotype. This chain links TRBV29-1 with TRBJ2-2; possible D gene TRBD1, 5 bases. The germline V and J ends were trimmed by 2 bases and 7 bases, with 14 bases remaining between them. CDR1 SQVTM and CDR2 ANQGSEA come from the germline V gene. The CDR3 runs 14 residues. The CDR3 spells CSVESRAGRGELFF. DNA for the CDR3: TGCAGCGTTGAAAGTCGAGCAGGGCGCGGGGAGCTGTTTTTT.

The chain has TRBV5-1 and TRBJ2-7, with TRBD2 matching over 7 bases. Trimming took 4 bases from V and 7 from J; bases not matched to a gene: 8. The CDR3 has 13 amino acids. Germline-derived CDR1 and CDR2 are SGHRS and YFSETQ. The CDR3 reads CASSPGGSWEQYF. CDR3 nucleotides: TGCGCCAGCAGCCCGGGGGGATCTTGGGAGCAGTACTTC.

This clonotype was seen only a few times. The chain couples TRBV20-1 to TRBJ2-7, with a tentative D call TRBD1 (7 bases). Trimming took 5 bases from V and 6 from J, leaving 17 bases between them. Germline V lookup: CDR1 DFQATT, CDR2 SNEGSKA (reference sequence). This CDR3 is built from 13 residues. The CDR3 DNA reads TGCAGTGCTCAAGGAGGGGGCGGGTTCGAGCAGTACTTC. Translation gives CSAQGGGGFEQYF.

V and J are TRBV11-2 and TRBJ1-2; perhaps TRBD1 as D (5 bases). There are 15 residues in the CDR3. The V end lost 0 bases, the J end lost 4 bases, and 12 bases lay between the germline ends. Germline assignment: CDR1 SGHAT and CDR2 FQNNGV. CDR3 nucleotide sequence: TGTGCCAGCAGCTTAGAACACAGGTCGGGCTATGGCTACACCTTC. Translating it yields CASSLEHRSGYGYTF.

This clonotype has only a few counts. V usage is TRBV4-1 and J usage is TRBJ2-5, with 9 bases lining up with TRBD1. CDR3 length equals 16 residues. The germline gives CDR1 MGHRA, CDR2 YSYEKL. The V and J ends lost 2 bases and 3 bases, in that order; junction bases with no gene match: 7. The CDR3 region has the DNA TGCGCCAGCAGCCAACCCCGGGACAGGGATAAAGAGACCCAGTACTTC. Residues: CASSQPRDRDKETQYF.

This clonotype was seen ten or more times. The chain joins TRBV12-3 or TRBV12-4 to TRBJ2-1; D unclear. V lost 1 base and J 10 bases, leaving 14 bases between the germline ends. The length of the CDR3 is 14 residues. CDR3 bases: TGTGCCAGCAGTTTAGAGGGTGTGCTAGGCGAGCAGTTCTTC. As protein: CASSLEGVLGEQFF.

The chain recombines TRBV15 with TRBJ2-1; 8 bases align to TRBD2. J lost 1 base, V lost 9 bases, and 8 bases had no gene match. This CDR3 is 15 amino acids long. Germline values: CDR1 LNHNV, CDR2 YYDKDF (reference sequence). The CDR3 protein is CATLAEGGSYNEQFF. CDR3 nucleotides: TGTGCCACACTAGCGGAGGGGGGATCCTACAATGAGCAGTTCTTC.

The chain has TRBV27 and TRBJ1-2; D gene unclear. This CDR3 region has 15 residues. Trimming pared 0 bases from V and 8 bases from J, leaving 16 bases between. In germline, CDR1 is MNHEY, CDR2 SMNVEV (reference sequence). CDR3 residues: CASSLSPWTGRGYTF. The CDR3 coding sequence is TGTGCCAGCAGTTTATCACCTTGGACCGGGCGCGGCTACACCTTC.

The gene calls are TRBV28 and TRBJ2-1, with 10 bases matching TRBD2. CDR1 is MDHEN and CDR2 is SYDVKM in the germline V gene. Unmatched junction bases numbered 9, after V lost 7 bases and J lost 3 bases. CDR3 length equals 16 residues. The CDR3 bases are TGTGCCAGCACCTCCCCTCTAGCGGGAGACTACAATGAGCAGTTCTTC. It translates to CASTSPLAGDYNEQFF. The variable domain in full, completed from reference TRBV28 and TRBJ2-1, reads DVKVTQSSRYLVKRTGEKVFLECVQDMDHENMFWYRQDPGLGLRLIYFSYDVKMKEKGDIPEGYSVSREKKERFSLILESASTNQTSMYLCASTSPLAGDYNEQFFGPGTRLTVL.

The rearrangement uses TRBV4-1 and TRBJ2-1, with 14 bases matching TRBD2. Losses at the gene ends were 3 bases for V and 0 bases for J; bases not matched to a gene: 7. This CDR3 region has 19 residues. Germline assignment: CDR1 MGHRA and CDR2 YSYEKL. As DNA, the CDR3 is TGCGCCAGCAGCCAGGCGGGACTAGCGGGAGTGAGCTCCTACAATGAGCAGTTCTTC. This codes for CASSQAGLAGVSSYNEQFF.

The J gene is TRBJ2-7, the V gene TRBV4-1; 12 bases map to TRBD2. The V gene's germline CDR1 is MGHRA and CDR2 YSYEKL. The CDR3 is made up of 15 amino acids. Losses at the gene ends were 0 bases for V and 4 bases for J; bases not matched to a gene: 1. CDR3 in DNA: TGCGCCAGCAGCCAAGAACTAGCGGGAGGATACGAGCAGTACTTC. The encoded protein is CASSQELAGGYEQYF.

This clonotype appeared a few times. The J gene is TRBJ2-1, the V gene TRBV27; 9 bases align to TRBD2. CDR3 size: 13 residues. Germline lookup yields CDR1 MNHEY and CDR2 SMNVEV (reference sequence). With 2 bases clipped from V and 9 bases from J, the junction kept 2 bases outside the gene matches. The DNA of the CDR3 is TGTGCCAGCAGTTTAAGGACTAGCGTTGAGCAGTTCTTC. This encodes CASSLRTSVEQFF.

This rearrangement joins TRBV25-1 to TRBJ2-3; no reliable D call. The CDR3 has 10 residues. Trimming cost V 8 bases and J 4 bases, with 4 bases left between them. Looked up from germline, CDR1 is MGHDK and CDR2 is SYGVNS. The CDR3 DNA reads TGTGCCAGCTATTCAGATACGCAGTATTTT. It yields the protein CASYSDTQYF. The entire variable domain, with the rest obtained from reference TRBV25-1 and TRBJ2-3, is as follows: EADIYQTPRYLVIGTGKKITLECSQTMGHDKMYWYQQDPGMELHLIHYSYGVNSTEKGDLSSESTVSRIRTEHFPLTLESARPSHTSQYLCASYSDTQYFGPGTRLTVL.

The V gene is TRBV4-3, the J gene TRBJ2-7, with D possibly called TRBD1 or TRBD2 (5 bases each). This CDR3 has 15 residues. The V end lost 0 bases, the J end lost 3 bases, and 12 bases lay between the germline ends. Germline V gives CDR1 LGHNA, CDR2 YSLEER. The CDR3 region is CASSQDRELHYEQYF. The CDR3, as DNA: TGCGCCAGCAGCCAAGACAGGGAGTTGCACTACGAGCAGTACTTC.

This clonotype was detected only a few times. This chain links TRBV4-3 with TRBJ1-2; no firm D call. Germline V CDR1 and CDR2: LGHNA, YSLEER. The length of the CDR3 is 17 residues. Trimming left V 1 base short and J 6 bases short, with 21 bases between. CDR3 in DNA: TGCGCCAGCAGCCAAGCGGGGTCGGAGGGTACTTGGGATGGCTACACCTTC. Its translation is CASSQAGSEGTWDGYTF.

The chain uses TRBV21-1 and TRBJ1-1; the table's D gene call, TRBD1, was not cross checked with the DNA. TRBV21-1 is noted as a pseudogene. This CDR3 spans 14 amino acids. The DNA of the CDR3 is TGTGCCAGCAGCAATGGCAGGGGGCACACTGAAGCTTTCTTT. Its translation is CASSNGRGHTEAFF.

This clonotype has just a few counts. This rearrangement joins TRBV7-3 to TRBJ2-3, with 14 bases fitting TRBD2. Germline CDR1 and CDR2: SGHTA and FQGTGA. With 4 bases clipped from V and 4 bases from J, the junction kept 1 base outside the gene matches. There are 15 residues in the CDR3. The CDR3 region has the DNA TGTGCCAGCAGCTCGACTAGCGGGAGGGCAGATACGCAGTATTTT. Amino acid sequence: CASSSTSGRADTQYF.